This record concerns one T cell receptor (beta chain) sequence. What it binds is not known. The data belong to a study of T cell responses to AZD1222 COVID-19 vaccine. Study-level results: At study baseline, merely several AZD1222 recipients were seropositive. Donors were mostly white British, more females; clonal diversity possibly underestimated.

V lost 0 bases to trimming and J lost 0 bases, with 10 bases between them. The CDR3 has 16 residues. The germline CDR1 and CDR2 sequences are SGDLS and YYNGEE. The repertoire was sequenced with immunoSEQ multiplex PCR; TCRdb's copy has only in-frame clones and lacks some. The sample includes 90,000 to 140,000 clones, roughly 87% of them seen just once. This TCR derives from an adult in good health. The chain employs TRBV9 and TRBJ1-3; D perhaps matches TRBD1 (6 bases). This specimen consisted of peripheral blood, obtained on day 0 of AZD1222 vaccination. The CDR3 loop reads CASSVVGGISGNTIYF. CDR3 coding DNA: TGTGCCAGCAGCGTAGTAGGGGGGATCTCTGGAAACACCATATATTTT. Based on the CDR3 plus reference TRBV9 and TRBJ1-3, the full variable domain is DSGVTQTPKHLITATGQRVTLRCSPRSGDLSVYWYQQSLDQGLQFLIQYYNGEERAKGNILERFSAQQFPDLHSELNLSSLELGDSALYFCASSVVGGISGNTIYFGEGSWLTVV.